The 16 T cell receptor beta chains below were found in one sample sequenced in a study of CD4 T cells in relation to SARS-CoV-2 and coronaviruses. Antigens of these TCRs are unknown. Before the COVID-19 pandemic, during about 2011-2019, CD4+ T cells were taken from unexposed donors. After ten to eleven days of culture, CD4+ T cells were isolated. The method was immunoSEQ multiplex PCR; TCRdb's version includes in-frame clones alone and lacks a portion of them. The repertoire holds roughly 18,000 clones, with about 78% as singletons. Sequencing used CD4+ T cells from PBMCs, cultured in vitro. Source of these receptors: a human donor in good health.

The chain uses TRBV5-1 and TRBJ2-2; D remains unclear. Per germline, CDR1 SGHRS and CDR2 YFSETQ. The length of the CDR3 is 13 residues. V lost 0 bases, J lost 1 base, and 1 base lay in between. The CDR3 spells CASSLGNTGELFF. DNA of the CDR3: TGCGCCAGCAGCTTGGGGAACACCGGGGAGCTGTTTTTT.

This chain connects TRBV24-1 to TRBJ1-3; 7 bases are a match to TRBD1. This CDR3 contains 17 residues. Germline CDR1 reads KGHDR; CDR2 reads SFDVKD. V trimming: 5 bases; J trimming: 0 bases; junction bases outside the gene matches: 9. This CDR3 is CATSAPGGGGSGNTIYF. Here the CDR3 DNA reads TGTGCCACCAGTGCCCCAGGGGGAGGTGGCTCTGGAAACACCATATATTTT.

The rearrangement uses TRBV18 and TRBJ1-4, with D perhaps matching TRBD1 (6 bases). The CDR3 spans 14 residues. V gave up 5 bases and J gave up 8 bases, with 15 bases separating them. In germline, CDR1 is KGHSH, CDR2 LQKENI. The CDR3 is CASSEDSFTEKLFF. In nucleotides, the CDR3 is TGTGCCAGCTCAGAGGACAGTTTCACAGAAAAACTGTTTTTT.

This rearrangement joins TRBV10-2 to TRBJ1-5; possibly TRBD1 for D (5 bases). This CDR3 comprises 18 residues. Trimming shortened V by 8 bases and J by 0 bases, and 23 bases separated the two germline ends. CDR1 and CDR2 from the germline V gene are WSHSY and SAAADI. CDR3 sequence (DNA): TGCGCCAGCTCGACCCGGGACTCCTGGGCCACTAGCAATCAGCCCCAGCATTTT. Protein: CASSTRDSWATSNQPQHF.

V usage is TRBV6-4 and J usage is TRBJ1-5; D is undetermined. Per the germline V gene, CDR1 is MRHNA and CDR2 is SNTAGT. V shed 6 bases and J shed 1 base, with 7 bases lying between them. The CDR3 is 13 amino acids. The CDR3 reads CASSVDSNQPQHF. In DNA, the CDR3 is TGTGCCAGCAGCGTAGACAGCAATCAGCCCCAGCATTTT.

This rearrangement joins TRBV27 to TRBJ2-2, with a weak D call TRBD1 (5 bases). This CDR3 is built from 15 residues. The V gene lost 2 bases and the J gene lost 4 bases, with 11 bases spanning the gap. Germline CDR1 is MNHEY and CDR2 is SMNVEV (reference sequence). The chain's CDR3 is CASSLRQGATGELFF. For the CDR3, the DNA is TGTGCCAGCAGTTTACGGCAGGGCGCCACCGGGGAGCTGTTTTTT.

The chain carries TRBV5-1 and TRBJ2-1; 7 bases are a match to TRBD1. Germline values: CDR1 SGHRS, CDR2 YFSETQ. The ends lost 3 bases at V and 5 bases at J; junction bases unmatched: 8. This CDR3 is 15 amino acids long. The DNA for the CDR3 is TGCGCCAGCAGCTGGGACAGCCGTACGGACAATGAGCAGTTCTTC. This codes for CASSWDSRTDNEQFF.

The V gene is TRBV19, the J gene TRBJ2-3, with TRBD2 matching over 11 bases. The junction had 7 bases not matched to a gene; V was cut back by 6 bases and J by 5 bases. Per the germline V gene, CDR1 is LNHDA and CDR2 is SQIVND (reference sequence). CDR3 length: 15 residues. DNA of the CDR3: TGTGCCAGTAGCCGACTAGCGGGATTTGAAGATACGCAGTATTTT. It codes for CASSRLAGFEDTQYF.

The chain links TRBV19 to TRBJ1-6, with D uncertain. In germline, CDR1 is LNHDA, CDR2 SQIVND (reference sequence). V was trimmed by 4 bases and J by 9 bases, leaving 22 bases between them. This CDR3 contains 17 residues. The CDR3 nucleotides are TGTGCCAGTAGTACGTCTCGAGGCAGGTCCTCAACTTCACCCCTCCACTTT. As protein: CASSTSRGRSSTSPLHF.

The rearrangement links TRBV2 to TRBJ2-5; D unresolved. The V gene's germline CDR1 is SNHLY and CDR2 FYNNEI. V lost 1 base and J lost 5, with 8 bases in between. CDR3 length: 13 residues. The CDR3 loop reads CASSEGRSETQYF. For the CDR3, the DNA is TGTGCCAGCAGTGAAGGTCGCTCGGAGACCCAGTACTTC.

The chain couples TRBV4-2 to TRBJ1-5; weak D call: TRBD1 (5 bases). This CDR3 has 15 amino acids. Trimming pared 4 bases from V and 3 bases from J, leaving 13 bases between. CDR1 is LGHNA and CDR2 is YNFKEQ in the germline V gene. The CDR3 region has the DNA TGTGCCAGCAGCCCCCCAGGGCAGCTCAATCAGCCCCAGCATTTT. Translation gives CASSPPGQLNQPQHF.

The rearrangement links TRBV5-1 to TRBJ2-3, with TRBD2 matching over 7 bases. CDR1 is SGHRS, CDR2 YFSETQ, per germline. The CDR3 sequence is 15 residues long. The J segment lost 5 bases and the V segment lost 4 bases, leaving 10 bases of the junction unmatched. Here the CDR3 reads CASSEDGGREDTQYF. CDR3 sequence (DNA): TGCGCCAGCAGCGAAGATGGGGGGAGGGAAGATACGCAGTATTTT.

The CDR3 DNA sequence: TGCGCCAGCAGTGAGACGCCAGGGGGCGGGGACGAGCAGTACTTC. It translates to CASSETPGGGDEQYF. V is TRBV10-2 and J is TRBJ2-7, with 8 bases fitting TRBD1. The ends lost 2 bases at V and 5 bases at J; junction bases unmatched: 8. The CDR3 totals 15 residues. Per germline, CDR1 WSHSY and CDR2 SAAADI.

V usage is TRBV30 and J usage is TRBJ1-3, with D unclear. This CDR3 region has 16 residues. Germline V lookup: CDR1 GTSNPN, CDR2 SVGIG (reference sequence). The V gene lost 4 bases and the J gene lost 4 bases, with 20 bases spanning the gap. The CDR3 DNA sequence: TGTGCCTGGACTTCACACCGGGAGTCTATGGGAAACACCATATATTTT. Translation gives CAWTSHRESMGNTIYF.

V gene TRBV6-5 combines with J gene TRBJ2-3, with D uncertain. This CDR3 comprises 12 residues. Germline CDR1 and CDR2: MNHEY and SVGAGI. V was clipped by 7 bases and J by 0 bases, with 5 bases between them. CDR3 in amino acids: CASTLSTDTQYF. Written as DNA, the CDR3 is TGTGCCAGCACGCTCAGCACAGATACGCAGTATTTT.

This clone was detected only once. The chain has TRBV5-1 and TRBJ2-5; 12 nucleotides align to TRBD2. Trimming at V came to 4 bases and at J to 1 base, leaving 5 bases not matched to a gene. Germline V gene lookup returns CDR1 SGHRS and CDR2 YFSETQ. CDR3 length: 16 residues. For the CDR3, the DNA is TGCGCCAGCAGCCTCGGACTAGCGGGAACCCAAGAGACCCAGTACTTC. Protein product: CASSLGLAGTQETQYF. The complete variable domain, with remaining parts taken from reference TRBV5-1 and TRBJ2-5, reads KAGVTQTPRYLIKTRGQQVTLSCSPISGHRSVSWYQQTPGQGLQFLFEYFSETQRNKGNFPGRFSGRQFSNSRSEMNVSTLELGDSALYLCASSLGLAGTQETQYFGPGTRLLVL.